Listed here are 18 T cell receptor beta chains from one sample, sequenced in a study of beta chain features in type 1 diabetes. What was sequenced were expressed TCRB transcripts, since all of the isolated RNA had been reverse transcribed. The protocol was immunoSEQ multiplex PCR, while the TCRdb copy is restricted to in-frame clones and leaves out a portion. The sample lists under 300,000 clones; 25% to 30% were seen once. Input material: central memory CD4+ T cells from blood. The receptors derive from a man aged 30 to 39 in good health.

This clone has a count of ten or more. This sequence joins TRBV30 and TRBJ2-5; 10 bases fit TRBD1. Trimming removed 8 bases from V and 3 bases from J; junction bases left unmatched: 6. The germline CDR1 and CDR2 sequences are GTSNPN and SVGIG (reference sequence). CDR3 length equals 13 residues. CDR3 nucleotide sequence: TGTGCCACTACCGGGACAGGGGAAGAGACCCAGTACTTC. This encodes CATTGTGEETQYF. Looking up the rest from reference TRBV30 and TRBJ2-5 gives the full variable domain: SQTIHQWPATLVQPVGSPLSLECTVEGTSNPNLYWYRQAAGRGLQLLFYSVGIGQISSEVPQNLSASRPQDRQFILSSKKLLLSDSGFYLCATTGTGEETQYFGPGTRLLVL.

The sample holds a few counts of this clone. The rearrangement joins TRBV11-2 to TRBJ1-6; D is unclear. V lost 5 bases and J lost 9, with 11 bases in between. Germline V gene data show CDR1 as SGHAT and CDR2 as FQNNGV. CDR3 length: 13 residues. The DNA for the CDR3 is TGTGCCAGCAGCCTTCACACGCGTTCACCCCTCCACTTT. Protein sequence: CASSLHTRSPLHF.

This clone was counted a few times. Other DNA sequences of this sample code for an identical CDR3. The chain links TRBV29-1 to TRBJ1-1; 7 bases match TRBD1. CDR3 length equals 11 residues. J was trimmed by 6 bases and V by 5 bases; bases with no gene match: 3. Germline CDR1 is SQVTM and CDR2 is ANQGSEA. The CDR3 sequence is CSVNRGAEAFF. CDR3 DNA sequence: TGCAGCGTTAACAGGGGCGCTGAAGCTTTCTTT.

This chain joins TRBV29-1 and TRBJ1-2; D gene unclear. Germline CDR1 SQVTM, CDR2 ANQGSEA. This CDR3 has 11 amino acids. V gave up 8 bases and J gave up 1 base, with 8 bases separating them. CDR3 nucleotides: TGCAGCTCCAGGAATAACTATGGCTACACCTTC. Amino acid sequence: CSSRNNYGYTF.

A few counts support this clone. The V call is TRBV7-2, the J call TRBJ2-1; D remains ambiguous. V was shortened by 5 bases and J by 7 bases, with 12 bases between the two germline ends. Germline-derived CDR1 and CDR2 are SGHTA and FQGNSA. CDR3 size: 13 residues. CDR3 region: CASSLILDNEQFF. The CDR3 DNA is TGTGCCAGCAGCCTCATACTCGATAATGAGCAGTTCTTC.

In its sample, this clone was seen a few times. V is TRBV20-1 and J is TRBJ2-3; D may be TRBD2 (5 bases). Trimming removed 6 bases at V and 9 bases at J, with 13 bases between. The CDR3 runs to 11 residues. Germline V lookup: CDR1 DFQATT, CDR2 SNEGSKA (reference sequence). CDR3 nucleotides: TGCAGTGCCCCGCGGGTAGCAACGCAGTATTTT. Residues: CSAPRVATQYF.

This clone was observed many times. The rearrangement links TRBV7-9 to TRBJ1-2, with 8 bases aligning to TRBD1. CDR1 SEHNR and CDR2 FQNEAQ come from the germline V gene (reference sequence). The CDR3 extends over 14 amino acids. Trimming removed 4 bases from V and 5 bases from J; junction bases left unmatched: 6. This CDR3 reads CASSWSGTGYGYTF. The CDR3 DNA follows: TGTGCCAGCAGCTGGTCCGGGACAGGATATGGCTACACCTTC.

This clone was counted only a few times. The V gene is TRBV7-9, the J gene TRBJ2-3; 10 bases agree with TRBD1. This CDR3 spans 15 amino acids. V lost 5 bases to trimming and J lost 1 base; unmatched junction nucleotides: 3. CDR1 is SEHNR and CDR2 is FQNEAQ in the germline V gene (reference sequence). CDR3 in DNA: TGTGCCAGCAGCCCGGACAGGGGGGGCACAGATACGCAGTATTTT. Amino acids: CASSPDRGGTDTQYF.

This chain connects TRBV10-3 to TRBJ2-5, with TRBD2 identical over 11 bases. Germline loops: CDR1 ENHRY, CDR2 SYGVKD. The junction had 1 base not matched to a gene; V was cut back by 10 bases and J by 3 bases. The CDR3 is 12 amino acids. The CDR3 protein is CATTSGEETQYF. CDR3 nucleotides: TGTGCCACGACTAGCGGGGAAGAGACCCAGTACTTC.

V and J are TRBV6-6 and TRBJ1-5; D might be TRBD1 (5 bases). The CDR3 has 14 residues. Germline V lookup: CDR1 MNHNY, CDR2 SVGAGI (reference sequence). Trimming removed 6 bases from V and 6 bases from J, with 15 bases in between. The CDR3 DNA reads TGTGCCAGCAGGAACGGGGGGTACAGTCAGCCCCAGCATTTT. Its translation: CASRNGGYSQPQHF.

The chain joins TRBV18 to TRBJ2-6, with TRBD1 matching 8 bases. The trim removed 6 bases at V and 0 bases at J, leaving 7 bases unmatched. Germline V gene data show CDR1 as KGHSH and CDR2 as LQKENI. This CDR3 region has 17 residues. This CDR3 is CASSLTGAVSGANVLTF. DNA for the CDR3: TGTGCCAGCTCCCTGACAGGGGCTGTCTCTGGGGCCAACGTCCTGACTTTC.

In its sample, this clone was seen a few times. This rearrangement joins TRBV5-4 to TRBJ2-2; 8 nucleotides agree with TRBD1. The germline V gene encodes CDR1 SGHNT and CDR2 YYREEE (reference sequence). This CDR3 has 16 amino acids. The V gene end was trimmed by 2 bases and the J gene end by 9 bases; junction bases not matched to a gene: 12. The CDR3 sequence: CASSLLGQGRSRELFF. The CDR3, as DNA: TGTGCCAGCAGCTTATTAGGACAGGGAAGGTCCCGGGAGCTGTTTTTT.

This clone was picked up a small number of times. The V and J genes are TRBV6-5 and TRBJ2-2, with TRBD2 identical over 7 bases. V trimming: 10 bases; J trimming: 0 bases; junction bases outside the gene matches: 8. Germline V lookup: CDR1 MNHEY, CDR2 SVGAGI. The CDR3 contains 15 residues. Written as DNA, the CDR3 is TGTGCCACCTCATGGGGGACTACGAACACCGGGGAGCTGTTTTTT. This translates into CATSWGTTNTGELFF.

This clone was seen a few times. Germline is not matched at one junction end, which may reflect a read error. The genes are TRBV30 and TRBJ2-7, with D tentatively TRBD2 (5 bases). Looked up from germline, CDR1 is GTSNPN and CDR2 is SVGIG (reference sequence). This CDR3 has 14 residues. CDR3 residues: CTWNRHAGSYEQYF. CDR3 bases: TGTACCTGGAACAGACACGCGGGCTCCTACGAGCAGTACTTC.

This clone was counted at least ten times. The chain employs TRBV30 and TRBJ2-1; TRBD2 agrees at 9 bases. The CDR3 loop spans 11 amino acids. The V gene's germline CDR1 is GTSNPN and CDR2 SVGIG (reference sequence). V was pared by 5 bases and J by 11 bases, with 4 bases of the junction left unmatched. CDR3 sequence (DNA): TGTGCCTGGGGAGGACTAGCGAAGCAGTTCTTC. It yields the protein CAWGGLAKQFF. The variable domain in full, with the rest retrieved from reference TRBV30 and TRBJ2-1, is SQTIHQWPATLVQPVGSPLSLECTVEGTSNPNLYWYRQAAGRGLQLLFYSVGIGQISSEVPQNLSASRPQDRQFILSSKKLLLSDSGFYLCAWGGLAKQFFGPGTRLTVL.

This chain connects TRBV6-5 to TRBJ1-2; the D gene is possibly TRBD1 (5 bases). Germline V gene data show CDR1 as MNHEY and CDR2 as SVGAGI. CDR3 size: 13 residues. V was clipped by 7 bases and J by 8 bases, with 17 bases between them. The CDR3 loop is CASTPKGSQGYTF. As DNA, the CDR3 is TGTGCCAGCACCCCAAAGGGGTCGCAGGGCTACACCTTC.

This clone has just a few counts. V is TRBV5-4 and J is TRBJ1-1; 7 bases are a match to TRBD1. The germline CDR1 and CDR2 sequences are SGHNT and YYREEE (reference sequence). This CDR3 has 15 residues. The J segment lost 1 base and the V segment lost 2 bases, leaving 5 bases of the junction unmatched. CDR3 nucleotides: TGTGCCAGCAGCTTTAACAGGGGCCAGAACACTGAAGCTTTCTTT. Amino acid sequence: CASSFNRGQNTEAFF.

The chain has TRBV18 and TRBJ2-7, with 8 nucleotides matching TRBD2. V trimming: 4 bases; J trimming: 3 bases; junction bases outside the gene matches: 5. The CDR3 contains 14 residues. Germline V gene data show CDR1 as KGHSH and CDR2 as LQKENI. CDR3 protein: CASSRGTRGYEQYF. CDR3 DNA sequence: TGTGCCAGCTCACGGGGGACTAGGGGCTACGAGCAGTACTTC.